The 11 T cell receptor beta chains in this list originate from one sample, sequenced in a study of shared T cell receptors in the human thymus. Only in-frame clones appear in the TCRdb table, and some are missing; sequencing was by immunoSEQ multiplex PCR. The sample has more than 300,000 clones; just under 95% are singletons. The sample consisted of thymocytes. These receptors were collected from a human donor.

This rearrangement joins TRBV7-8 to TRBJ2-3; D is perhaps TRBD1 (6 bases). V lost 4 bases to trimming and J lost 0 bases, with 14 bases between them. This CDR3 has 16 residues. CDR1 is SGHVS and CDR2 is FQNEAQ in the germline V gene. CDR3 sequence (DNA): TGTGCCAGCAGCTACAGGGCTCTAGGAAGCACAGATACGCAGTATTTT. Residues: CASSYRALGSTDTQYF.

The CDR3 DNA is TGTGCCAGCAGCTTCCAGGGAGTCACAGATACGCAGTATTTT. Translating it yields CASSFQGVTDTQYF. The chain is built from TRBV7-9 and TRBJ2-3; the D call may be TRBD1 or TRBD2 (5 bases each). Trimming shortened V by 3 bases and J by 2 bases, and 9 bases separated the two germline ends. CDR3 length: 14 amino acids. Germline CDR1 SEHNR, CDR2 FQNEAQ (reference sequence).

V and J are TRBV28 and TRBJ2-7; 7 bases fit TRBD2. The germline CDR1 and CDR2 sequences are MDHEN and SYDVKM. The CDR3 sequence is 16 residues long. The J segment lost 0 bases and the V segment lost 3 bases, leaving 8 bases of the junction unmatched. CDR3 bases: TGTGCCAGCAGTTTGCCTACTAGCGTCAGCTCCTACGAGCAGTACTTC. As protein: CASSLPTSVSSYEQYF.

The genes are TRBV28 and TRBJ2-7; D gene uncertain. The V gene's germline CDR1 is MDHEN and CDR2 SYDVKM. The CDR3 length is 14 residues. The V gene lost 0 bases and the J gene lost 6 bases, with 12 bases spanning the gap. The CDR3 reads CASSLCLGAPEQYF. Written as DNA, the CDR3 is TGTGCCAGCAGTTTATGTCTAGGCGCTCCCGAGCAGTACTTC.

The V call is TRBV5-1, the J call TRBJ2-7; D unresolved. This CDR3 is built from 14 residues. Germline V lookup: CDR1 SGHRS, CDR2 YFSETQ. V gave up 0 bases and J gave up 5 bases, with 12 bases separating them. CDR3 DNA sequence: TGCGCCAGCAGCTTGGGCGGCCCTCCGGACGAGCAGTACTTC. Its translation: CASSLGGPPDEQYF.

The J gene is TRBJ2-1, the V gene TRBV7-3; D is uncertain. V was pared by 4 bases and J by 15 bases, with 16 bases between. The CDR3 extends over 12 amino acids. Germline lookup yields CDR1 SGHTA and CDR2 FQGTGA. DNA of the CDR3: TGTGCCAGCAGCTCTGGACCATCGAGGAGGTTCTTC. Translated: CASSSGPSRRFF.

V gene TRBV19 combines with J gene TRBJ2-3, with 12 bases that match TRBD2. The CDR3 totals 18 residues. V was pared by 1 base and J by 5 bases, with 10 bases of the junction left unmatched. CDR1 LNHDA and CDR2 SQIVND come from the germline V gene (reference sequence). The CDR3 region has the DNA TGTGCCAGTAGTATAGGTGGCCTAGCGGGAGGGCCAATAGATACGCAGTATTTT. Translated, it gives CASSIGGLAGGPIDTQYF.

This clone occurred once. The V gene is TRBV6-1, the J gene TRBJ2-2; a weak D match, TRBD1 (5 bases). This CDR3 has 15 amino acids. The germline gives CDR1 MNHNS, CDR2 SASEGT. V was pared by 2 bases and J by 4 bases, with 11 bases between. CDR3 sequence: CASSEYAGSTGELFF. DNA for the CDR3: TGTGCCAGCAGTGAATACGCAGGGTCCACCGGGGAGCTGTTTTTT.

Concerning this clone: One end of the junction fails to match germline, which may point to a read error. Other DNA sequences from this sample encode an identical CDR3 as well. The rearrangement joins TRBV18 to TRBJ2-7; D is perhaps TRBD1 or TRBD2 (5 bases each). This CDR3 contains 13 residues. Germline V gene lookup returns CDR1 KGHSH and CDR2 LQKENI. DNA of the CDR3: TGTGCAAGCTCGCAGGGTGCGGGCTACGAGCAGTACTTC. Its translation: CASSQGAGYEQYF.

V is TRBV29-1 and J is TRBJ1-1; D may be TRBD1 (5 bases). CDR1 is SQVTM, CDR2 ANQGSEA, per germline. CDR3 size: 13 residues. V lost 3 bases, J lost 5 bases, and 13 bases lay in between. The CDR3 here is CSVEGRCRTEAFF. The CDR3 nucleotides read TGCAGCGTTGAGGGACGGTGTCGGACTGAAGCTTTCTTT.

This chain links TRBV5-1 with TRBJ2-1; 9 bases are a match to TRBD2. The CDR3 contains 18 residues. V shed 6 bases and J 8 bases; nucleotides not matched to a gene: 21. CDR1 SGHRS and CDR2 YFSETQ come from the germline V gene. The CDR3 region is CASTRTYQPLAGRDEQFF. The CDR3 bases are TGCGCCAGCACCCGGACCTATCAACCTCTAGCGGGACGGGATGAGCAGTTCTTC.